One sample yielded the 9 T cell receptor beta chains listed below, sequenced in a study of regulatory T cells in long-lasting Graves disease. Relying on iRepertoire HTBI primers and Arm-PCR of CDR3 regions, the team built TCR beta libraries. TCRdb re-called the multiplex PCR reads with MiXCR, one entry per CDR3 protein. This sample has more than 300,000 distinct CDR3 sequences, with about a sixth found just once. Described time point: newly diagnosed GD, antithyroid drugs for less than 3 months. Researchers made the TCR library from RNA that was extracted from PBMCs. These sequences were also reported in another study, on T cells in Graves' hyperthyroidism and ophthalmopathy.

The sequenced sample was peripheral blood mononuclear cells (PBMCs), obtained at new diagnosis, from a patient treated with antithyroid drugs. These receptors were obtained from a woman younger than 35 with Graves disease.

The genes are TRBV6-5 and TRBJ1-2; a weak D match, TRBD1 (6 bases). V dropped 4 bases and J dropped 2 bases, with 14 bases sitting between them. This CDR3 region has 15 residues. Germline CDR1 reads MNHEY; CDR2 reads SVGAGI. The CDR3 loop is CASSLYQGRNYGYTF. The CDR3 region has the DNA TGTGCCAGCAGTTTGTATCAGGGGAGAAACTATGGCTACACCTTC.

This clonotype was seen more than once but under ten times. The chain couples TRBV4-1 to TRBJ1-6; D is perhaps TRBD1 (5 bases). Trimming left V 1 base short and J 10 bases short, with 17 bases between. This CDR3 is 16 amino acids long. Germline values: CDR1 MGHRA, CDR2 YSYEKL. The CDR3 region is CASSQVSSGRDSPLHF. The CDR3 DNA reads TGCGCCAGCAGCCAAGTATCTTCGGGCAGGGACTCACCCCTCCACTTT.

This clonotype was recorded at least ten times. The V gene is TRBV28, the J gene TRBJ1-2; 8 bases line up with TRBD1. Looked up from germline, CDR1 is MDHEN and CDR2 is SYDVKM. This CDR3 comprises 16 residues. The ends lost 2 bases at V and 3 bases at J; junction bases unmatched: 8. Here the CDR3 reads CASSLPRDRTYYGYTF. The CDR3 nucleotides are TGTGCCAGCAGTTTACCCCGGGACAGGACTTACTATGGCTACACCTTC.

The chain carries TRBV5-1 and TRBJ1-2; no clear D. V was clipped by 0 bases and J by 4 bases, with 10 bases between them. Germline CDR1 reads SGHRS; CDR2 reads YFSETQ. The CDR3 runs 14 residues. CDR3 sequence: CASSLDRQAYGYTF. The CDR3 DNA reads as TGCGCCAGCAGCTTGGATCGGCAGGCCTATGGCTACACCTTC.

This clonotype was seen at least ten times. The chain is built from TRBV7-2 and TRBJ1-2; TRBD1 matches at 7 bases. CDR1 and CDR2 from the germline V gene are SGHTA and FQGNSA. J gave up 4 bases and V 5 bases, and 4 bases lay outside the gene matches. The CDR3 totals 13 residues. The CDR3 DNA reads TGTGCCAGCAGCCAGGGGGGCGCCTATGGCTACACCTTC. Its translation is CASSQGGAYGYTF.

This clonotype was counted a few times. CDR3 sequence (DNA): TGTGCCAGCAGTGATGGAGGGGGGGGAGGAAACACCATATATTTT. Its translation: CASSDGGGGGNTIYF. The chain recombines TRBV6-1 with TRBJ1-3; TRBD1 might be the D (6 bases). Germline V gene sequence: CDR1 MNHNS, CDR2 SASEGT. With 3 bases removed from V and 4 bases from J, the gap between germline ends came to 13 bases. This CDR3 region has 15 residues.

The chain links TRBV9 to TRBJ1-1; D is perhaps TRBD1 (5 bases). The CDR3 spans 15 residues. V was pared by 1 base and J by 2 bases, with 12 bases between. In germline, CDR1 is SGDLS, CDR2 YYNGEE. Here the CDR3 reads CASSVMGGGNTEAFF. In DNA, the CDR3 is TGTGCCAGCAGCGTAATGGGGGGAGGTAACACTGAAGCTTTCTTT.

This clonotype was counted between two and nine times. V gene TRBV11-2 combines with J gene TRBJ1-5, with D hard to call. Trimming took 0 bases from V and 3 from J, leaving 6 bases between them. Per germline, CDR1 SGHAT and CDR2 FQNNGV. This CDR3 has 14 residues. CDR3 nucleotides: TGTGCCAGCAGCTTAGACAGGTTCAATCAGCCCCAGCATTTT. Its translation: CASSLDRFNQPQHF.

This clonotype has just a few counts. A single base separates this from a much larger clone, so it may be a read error. The chain has TRBV3-1 and TRBJ1-1; 9 nucleotides agree with TRBD1. This CDR3 contains 14 residues. Germline lookup yields CDR1 LGHDT and CDR2 YNNKEL (reference sequence). The CDR3 sequence: CASSGQGSNTGAFF. The CDR3 bases are TGTGCCAGCAGCGGACAGGGGTCGAACACTGGAGCTTTCTTT.